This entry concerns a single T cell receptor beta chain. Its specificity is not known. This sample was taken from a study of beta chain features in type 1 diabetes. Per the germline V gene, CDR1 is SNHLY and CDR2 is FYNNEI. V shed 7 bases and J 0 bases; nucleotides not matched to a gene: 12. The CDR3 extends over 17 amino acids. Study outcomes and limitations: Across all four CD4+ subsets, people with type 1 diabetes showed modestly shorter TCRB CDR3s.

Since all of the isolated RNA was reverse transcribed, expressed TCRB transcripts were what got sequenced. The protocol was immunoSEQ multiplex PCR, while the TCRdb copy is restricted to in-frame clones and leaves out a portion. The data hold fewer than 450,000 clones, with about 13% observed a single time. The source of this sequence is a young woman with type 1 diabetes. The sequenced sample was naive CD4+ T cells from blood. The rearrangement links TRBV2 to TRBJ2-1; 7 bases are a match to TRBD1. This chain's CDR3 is CASKTGANLNSYNEQFF. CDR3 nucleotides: TGTGCCAGCAAAACAGGGGCCAACCTAAACTCCTACAATGAGCAGTTCTTC.